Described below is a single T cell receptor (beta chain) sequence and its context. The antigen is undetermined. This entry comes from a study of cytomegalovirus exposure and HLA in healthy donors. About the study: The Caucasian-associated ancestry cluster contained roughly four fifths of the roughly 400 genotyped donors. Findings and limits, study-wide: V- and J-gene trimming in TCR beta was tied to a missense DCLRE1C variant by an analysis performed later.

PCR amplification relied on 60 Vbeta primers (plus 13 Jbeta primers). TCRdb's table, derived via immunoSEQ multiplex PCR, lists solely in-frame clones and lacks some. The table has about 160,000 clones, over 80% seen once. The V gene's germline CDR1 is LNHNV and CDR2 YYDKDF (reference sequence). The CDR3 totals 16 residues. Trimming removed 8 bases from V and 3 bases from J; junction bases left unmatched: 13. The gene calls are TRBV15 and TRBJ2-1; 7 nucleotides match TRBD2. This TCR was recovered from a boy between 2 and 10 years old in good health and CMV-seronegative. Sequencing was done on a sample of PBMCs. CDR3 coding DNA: TGTGCCACCCAAGAGAGCGGAGCTAGCGGCTACAATGAGCAGTTCTTC. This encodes CATQESGASGYNEQFF.